The 10 T cell receptor beta chains listed next were all sequenced from one sample in a study of blood T cells in healthy people across ages. A second roughly 6 to 12 cycle PCR used barcoded and J-beta primers. A single record per CDR3 protein comes from TCRdb applying MiXCR to the 5' RACE reads. The data contain 600,000 or so distinct CDR3 sequences, around 48% of them singletons. The specimen sequenced was blood. The receptors come from a man older than 75 in good health.

This clonotype turned up a few times. The chain links TRBV4-3 to TRBJ1-1; no definite D call. The CDR3 contains 13 residues. Trimming cost V 1 base and J 7 bases, with 10 bases left between them. The germline CDR1 and CDR2 sequences are LGHNA and YSLEER. CDR3 residues: CASSQGTASEAFF. CDR3 sequence (DNA): TGCGCCAGCAGCCAAGGGACCGCTAGTGAAGCTTTCTTT.

The chain joins TRBV10-3 to TRBJ2-7; a possible D gene is TRBD1 (6 bases). CDR1 and CDR2 (germline): ENHRY, SYGVKD. The CDR3 loop spans 13 amino acids. Trimming stripped 4 bases from V and 1 base from J, with 8 bases between. The CDR3 loop is CAISVQGSYEQYF. The CDR3 DNA reads as TGTGCCATCAGTGTACAGGGTTCCTACGAGCAGTACTTC.

The V call is TRBV20-1, the J call TRBJ2-7; 8 bases are a match to TRBD1. The trim removed 3 bases at V and 6 bases at J, leaving 16 bases unmatched. Germline CDR1 is DFQATT and CDR2 is SNEGSKA (reference sequence). The CDR3 covers 16 residues. The CDR3 loop reads CSASRRGRGQSPEQYF. CDR3 coding DNA: TGCAGTGCTAGCCGCCGCGGCAGGGGGCAAAGCCCCGAGCAGTACTTC.

There are a few counts of this clonotype. The rearrangement links TRBV9 to TRBJ2-1; D gene ambiguous. The CDR3 runs to 11 residues. Trimming cost V 4 bases and J 9 bases, with 8 bases left between them. Germline CDR1 reads SGDLS; CDR2 reads YYNGEE. The CDR3 is CASSPGGEQFF. The DNA of the CDR3 is TGTGCCAGCAGCCCCGGCGGTGAGCAGTTCTTC.

This clonotype was seen a few times. The genes are TRBV6-6 and TRBJ2-3, with 10 positions matching TRBD2. Germline V gene lookup returns CDR1 MNHNY and CDR2 SVGAGI (reference sequence). CDR3 length: 15 amino acids. Germline trimming cut 10 bases from V and 4 bases from J; bases unmatched to any gene: 11. CDR3 sequence: CATIAGGKVADTQYF. CDR3 bases: TGTGCCACTATAGCGGGAGGAAAGGTTGCAGATACGCAGTATTTT.

This chain links TRBV12-3 or TRBV12-4 with TRBJ2-3; 9 bases are shared with TRBD2. J gave up 2 bases and V 3 bases, and 3 bases lay outside the gene matches. This CDR3 has 15 amino acids. DNA of the CDR3: TGTGCCAGCAGTTTCGAGCGGGGGGTCACAGATACGCAGTATTTT. Protein sequence: CASSFERGVTDTQYF.

This clonotype occurred a few times. The gene calls are TRBV13 and TRBJ2-7; TRBD2 matches 9 bases. Germline CDR1 and CDR2: PRHDT and FYEKMQ (reference sequence). The ends lost 5 bases at V and 4 bases at J; junction bases unmatched: 9. There are 15 residues in the CDR3. The CDR3: CASSARKRGVYEQYF. CDR3 bases: TGTGCCAGCAGCGCCCGGAAGCGGGGGGTGTACGAGCAGTACTTC. Combining the CDR3 with reference TRBV13 and TRBJ2-7 gives the whole variable domain AAGVIQSPRHLIKEKRETATLKCYPIPRHDTVYWYQQGPGQDPQFLISFYEKMQSDKGSIPDRFSAQQFSDYHSELNMSSLELGDSALYFCASSARKRGVYEQYFGPGTRLTVT.

In this sample, this clonotype turned up a few times. This chain links TRBV9 with TRBJ2-1; D might be TRBD2 (6 bases). This CDR3 has 16 amino acids. Trimming took 0 bases from V and 4 from J, leaving 14 bases between them. In germline, CDR1 is SGDLS, CDR2 YYNGEE. The DNA of the CDR3 is TGTGCCAGCAGCGTAGGGGCGGGGAGCAAGTACAATGAGCAGTTCTTC. The encoded protein is CASSVGAGSKYNEQFF.

The V call is TRBV27, the J call TRBJ1-1; D gene uncertain. With 0 bases removed from V and 3 bases from J, the gap between germline ends came to 8 bases. CDR1 is MNHEY and CDR2 is SMNVEV in the germline V gene (reference sequence). This CDR3 has 14 residues. The CDR3 nucleotides read TGTGCCAGCAGTTTATCTCGGAGGGACACTGAAGCTTTCTTT. This gives the protein CASSLSRRDTEAFF.

The V and J genes are TRBV27 and TRBJ1-5, with no clear D. Germline lookup yields CDR1 MNHEY and CDR2 SMNVEV (reference sequence). The CDR3 length is 17 residues. Trimming took off 6 bases at V and 0 bases at J, with 18 bases between the two ends. CDR3 sequence (DNA): TGTGCCAGCAGCCTCCCGGTCCATCCGGATAGCAATCAGCCCCAGCATTTT. Translated: CASSLPVHPDSNQPQHF.